This T cell receptor beta chain was documented in a study of breast tumors, draining lymph nodes, adjacent tissues. Whole-study findings and limits: Data only fit, rather than demonstrated, lymph node origin of most tumor T cells. Luminal-like breast cancer showed significantly greater tumor-nontumor repertoire similarity than basal-like breast cancer did. Data fit most tumor T cells coming from lymph node, expanding in tumor.

Germline CDR1 LGHNA, CDR2 YSLEER. There are 18 residues in the CDR3. Details on this clonotype: Its antigen is unknown. One junction end does not reproduce the germline sequence, and a read error may be involved.

MiXCR, run by TCRdb on the multiplex PCR reads, gives a single entry per CDR3 protein. The profile shows about 20,000 distinct CDR3 sequences, 25% to 35% of them singletons. The sequence was collected from a female donor with breast cancer. Some clones in this sample may be carry-over from other donors' samples. Material for sequencing was breast tumor tissue. The rearrangement links TRBV4-3 to TRBJ2-7, with 8 bases fitting TRBD2. CDR3: CANSHKSPSGGGGYEQYF. Written as DNA, the CDR3 is TGCGCCAACAGCCATAAATCTCCATCGGGAGGGGGGGGGTACGAGCAGTACTTC.